This T cell receptor (beta chain) was sequenced during a study of OX40 agonist ivuxolimab in advanced cancers. The repertoire was sequenced with immunoSEQ multiplex PCR; TCRdb's copy has only in-frame clones and lacks some. The profile covers roughly 28,000 clones, with roughly 80% appearing a single time and 21% taken by the ten largest. This CDR3 contains 14 residues. The sequence came from an adult with an advanced solid tumor such as melanoma, head and neck, liver or kidney cancer. The chain joins TRBV21-1 to TRBJ1-5. TRBV21-1 is deemed a pseudogene. The specimen comprised CD4+ or CD8+ T cells sorted from blood, sampled in a trial of the OX40 agonist ivuxolimab. CDR3 loop: CASRGGRGNQPQHF. CDR3 in DNA: TGTGCCAGCCGCGGGGGTCGGGGCAATCAGCCCCAGCATTTT.